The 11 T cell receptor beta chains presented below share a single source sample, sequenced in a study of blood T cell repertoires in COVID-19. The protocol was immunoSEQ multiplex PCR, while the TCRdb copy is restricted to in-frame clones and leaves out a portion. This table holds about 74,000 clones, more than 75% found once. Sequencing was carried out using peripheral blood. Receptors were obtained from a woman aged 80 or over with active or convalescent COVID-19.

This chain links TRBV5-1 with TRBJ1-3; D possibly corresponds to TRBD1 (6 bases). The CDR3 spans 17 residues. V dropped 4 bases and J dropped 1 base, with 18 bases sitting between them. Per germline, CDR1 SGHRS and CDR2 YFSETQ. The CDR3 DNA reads TGCGCCAGCAGCCCCAATGGCCTGGGGGCTTCTGGAAACACCATATATTTT. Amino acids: CASSPNGLGASGNTIYF. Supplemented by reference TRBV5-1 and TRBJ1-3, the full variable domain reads KAGVTQTPRYLIKTRGQQVTLSCSPISGHRSVSWYQQTPGQGLQFLFEYFSETQRNKGNFPGRFSGRQFSNSRSEMNVSTLELGDSALYLCASSPNGLGASGNTIYFGEGSWLTVV.

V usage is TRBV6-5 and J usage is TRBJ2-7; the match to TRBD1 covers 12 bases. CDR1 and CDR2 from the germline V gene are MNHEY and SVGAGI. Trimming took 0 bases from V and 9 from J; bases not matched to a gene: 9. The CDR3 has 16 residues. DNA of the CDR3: TGTGCCAGCAGTTACTCATCCGGGACAGGGGGCGAGGTGCAGTACTTC. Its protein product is CASSYSSGTGGEVQYF.

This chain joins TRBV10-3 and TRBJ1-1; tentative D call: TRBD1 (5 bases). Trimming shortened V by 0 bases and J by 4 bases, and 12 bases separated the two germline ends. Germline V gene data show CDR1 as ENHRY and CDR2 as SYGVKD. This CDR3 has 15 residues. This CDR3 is CAISESGQGSTEAFF. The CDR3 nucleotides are TGTGCCATCAGTGAGTCGGGGCAGGGTTCCACTGAAGCTTTCTTT.

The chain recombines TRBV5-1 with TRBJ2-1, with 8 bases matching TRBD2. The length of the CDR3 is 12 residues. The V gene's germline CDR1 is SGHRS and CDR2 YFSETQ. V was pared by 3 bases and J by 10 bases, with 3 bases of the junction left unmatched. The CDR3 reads CASSSLAGEQFF. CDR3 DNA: TGCGCCAGCAGCTCTTTAGCGGGAGAGCAGTTCTTC.

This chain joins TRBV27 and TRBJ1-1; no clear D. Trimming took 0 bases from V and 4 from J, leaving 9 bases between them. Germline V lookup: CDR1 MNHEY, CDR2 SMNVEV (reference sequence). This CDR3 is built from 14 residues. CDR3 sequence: CASSLSPLATEAFF. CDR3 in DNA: TGTGCCAGCAGTTTATCTCCGTTGGCCACTGAAGCTTTCTTT.

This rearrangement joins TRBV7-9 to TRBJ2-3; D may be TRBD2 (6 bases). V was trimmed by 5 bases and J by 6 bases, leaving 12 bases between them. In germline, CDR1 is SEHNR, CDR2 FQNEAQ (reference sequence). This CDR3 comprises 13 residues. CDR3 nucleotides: TGTGCCAGCAGCGCCCCGGGGGTGGATACGCAGTATTTT. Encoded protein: CASSAPGVDTQYF.

This CDR3 is CASYNTRGGYEQFF. Written as DNA, the CDR3 is TGTGCCAGTTATAACACGCGTGGCGGCTATGAGCAGTTCTTC. This sequence joins TRBV18 and TRBJ2-1; D gene unclear. Germline V lookup: CDR1 KGHSH, CDR2 LQKENI. Trimming removed 9 bases at V and 8 bases at J, with 20 bases between. The CDR3 runs 14 residues.

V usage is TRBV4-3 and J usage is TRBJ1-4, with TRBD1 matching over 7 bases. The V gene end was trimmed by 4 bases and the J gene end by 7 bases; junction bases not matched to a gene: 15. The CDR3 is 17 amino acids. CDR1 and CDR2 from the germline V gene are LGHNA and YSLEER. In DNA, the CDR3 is TGCGCCAGCAGCCTCGCGACCATAGGGGGCGCGGGTGAAAAACTGTTTTTT. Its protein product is CASSLATIGGAGEKLFF.

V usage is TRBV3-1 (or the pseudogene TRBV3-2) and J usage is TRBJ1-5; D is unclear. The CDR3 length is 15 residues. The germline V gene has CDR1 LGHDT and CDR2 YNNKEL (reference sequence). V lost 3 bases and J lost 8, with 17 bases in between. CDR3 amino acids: CASSHGLLGGEPQHF. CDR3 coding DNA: TGTGCCAGCAGCCATGGGCTCCTTGGAGGAGAGCCCCAGCATTTT.

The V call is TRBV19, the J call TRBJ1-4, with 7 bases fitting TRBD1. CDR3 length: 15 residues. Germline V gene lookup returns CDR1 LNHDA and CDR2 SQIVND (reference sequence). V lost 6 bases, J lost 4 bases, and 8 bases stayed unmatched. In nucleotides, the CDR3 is TGTGCCAGTAGCCACGACAGGGAAGGTAATGAAAAACTGTTTTTT. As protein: CASSHDREGNEKLFF.

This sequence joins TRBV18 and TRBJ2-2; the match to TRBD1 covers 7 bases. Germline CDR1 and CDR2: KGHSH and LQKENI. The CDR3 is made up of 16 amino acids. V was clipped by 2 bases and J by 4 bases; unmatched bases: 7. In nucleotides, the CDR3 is TGTGCCAGCTCACCAACGCCGGGACAGAGCACCGGGGAGCTGTTTTTT. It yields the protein CASSPTPGQSTGELFF.